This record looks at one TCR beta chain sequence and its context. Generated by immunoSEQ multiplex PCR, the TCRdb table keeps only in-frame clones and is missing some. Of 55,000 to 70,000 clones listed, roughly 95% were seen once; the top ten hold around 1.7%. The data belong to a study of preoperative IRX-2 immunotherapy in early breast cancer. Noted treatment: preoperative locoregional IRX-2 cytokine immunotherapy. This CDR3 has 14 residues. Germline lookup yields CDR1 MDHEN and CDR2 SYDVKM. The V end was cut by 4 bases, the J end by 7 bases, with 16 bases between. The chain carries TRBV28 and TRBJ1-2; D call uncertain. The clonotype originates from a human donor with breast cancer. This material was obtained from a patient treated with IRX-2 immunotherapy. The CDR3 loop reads CASSSPGDMSGYTF. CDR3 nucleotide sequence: TGTGCCAGCAGTTCCCCCGGCGACATGTCTGGCTACACCTTC.